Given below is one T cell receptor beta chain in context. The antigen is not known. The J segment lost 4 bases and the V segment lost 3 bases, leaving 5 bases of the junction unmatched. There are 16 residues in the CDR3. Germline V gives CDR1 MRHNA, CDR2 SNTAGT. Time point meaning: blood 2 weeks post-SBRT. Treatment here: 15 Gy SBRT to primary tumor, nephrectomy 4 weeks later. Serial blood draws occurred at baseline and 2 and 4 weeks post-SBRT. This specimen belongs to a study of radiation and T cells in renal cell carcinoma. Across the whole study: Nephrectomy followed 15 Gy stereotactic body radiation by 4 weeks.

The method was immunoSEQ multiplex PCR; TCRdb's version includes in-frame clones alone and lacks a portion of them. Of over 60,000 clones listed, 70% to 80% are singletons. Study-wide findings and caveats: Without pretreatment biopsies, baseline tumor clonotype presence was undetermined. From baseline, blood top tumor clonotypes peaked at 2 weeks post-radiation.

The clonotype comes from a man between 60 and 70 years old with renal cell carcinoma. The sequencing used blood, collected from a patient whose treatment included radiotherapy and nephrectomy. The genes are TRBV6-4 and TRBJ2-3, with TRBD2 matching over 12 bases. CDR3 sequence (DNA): TGTGCCAGCAGTGAGACTAGCGGGAGTTCCCCAGATACGCAGTATTTT. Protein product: CASSETSGSSPDTQYF.